This T cell receptor (beta chain) was profiled in a study of T cell changes during pregnancy in multiple sclerosis (dated by TCRdb to about 2019). Describing the broader study: Changes in the T cell repertoire over the course of pregnancy were examined in this study in women with multiple sclerosis.

To prepare the library, the immunoSEQ multiplex PCR assay was applied. Here the immuneACCESS table is served through TCRdb, limited to in-frame sequences with V and J called. Missing clones are a known gap in these copies; in checked studies unresolved V genes cover under half, and the rest lacks a known reason. This sample lists over 25,000 clones; 90% were detected once. The ten top clones hold over 0.35% of the sample. Comment on this clone: No cognate antigen has been identified for it. No quality values exist for individual bases; no much larger clone is one base distant.

The specimen comprised CD4+ T cells from peripheral blood mononuclear cells, sampled in the second trimester of pregnancy. This TCR derives from a female donor in good health, enrolled as a control in a pregnancy study.

The base sequence is TGCGCCAGCAGCTCGGGTGGTACTAATGAAAAACTGTTTTTT. The translation is CASSSGGTNEKLFF. The chain employs TRBV5-1 and TRBJ1-4; no confident D gene assignment can be made. V is reduced by 3 bases and J by 2 bases, leaving a spacing of 8 bases between them. Via the germline V gene, CDR1 is SGHRS and CDR2 YFSETQ. The cysteine opens and the phenylalanine closes a CDR3 of 14 amino acids. Here the CDR3 DNA is all that survives: 42 bases in frame from base 1.